This T cell receptor beta chain was recovered during a study of cytomegalovirus exposure and HLA in healthy donors. This CDR3 contains 20 residues. CDR1 is SGHRS, CDR2 YFSETQ, per germline. The V segment lost 4 bases and the J segment 0 bases; nucleotides outside the gene matches: 10. Details on this clone: Its antigen is currently unknown.

The PCR employed 60 Vbeta primers together with 13 Jbeta primers. Data came from immunoSEQ multiplex PCR; TCRdb stores just in-frame clones and leaves some out. This table has roughly 76,000 clones, 79% appearing once. General study results and limits: A later analysis showed that HLA-associated TCR beta chains had undergone more clonal expansion than equally common others. Confirmation in vitro established that a few CMV-associated chains were specific for CMV antigens.

The TCR originated in a man aged 25-45 years in good health and CMV-seronegative. The chain uses TRBV5-1 and TRBJ2-1; TRBD2 agrees at 16 bases. What was sequenced was PBMCs. CDR3 bases: TGCGCCAGCAGCATGGGGACTAGCGGGAGGGTACTCAGCTCCTACAATGAGCAGTTCTTC. The encoded protein is CASSMGTSGRVLSSYNEQFF.